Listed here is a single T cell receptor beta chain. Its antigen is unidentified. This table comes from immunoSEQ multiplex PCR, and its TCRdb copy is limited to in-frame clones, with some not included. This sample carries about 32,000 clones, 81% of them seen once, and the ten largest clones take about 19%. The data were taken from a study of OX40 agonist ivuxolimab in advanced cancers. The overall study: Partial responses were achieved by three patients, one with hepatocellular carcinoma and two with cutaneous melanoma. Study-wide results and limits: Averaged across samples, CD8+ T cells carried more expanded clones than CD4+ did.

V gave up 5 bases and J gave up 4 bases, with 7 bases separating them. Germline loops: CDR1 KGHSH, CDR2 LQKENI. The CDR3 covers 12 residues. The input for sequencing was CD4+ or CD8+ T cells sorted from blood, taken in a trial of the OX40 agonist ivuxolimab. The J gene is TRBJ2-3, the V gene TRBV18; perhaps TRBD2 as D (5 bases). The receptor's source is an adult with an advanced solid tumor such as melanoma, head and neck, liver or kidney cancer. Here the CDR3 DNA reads TGTGCCAGCTCAAAAGCGGCAGATACGCAGTATTTT. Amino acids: CASSKAADTQYF.